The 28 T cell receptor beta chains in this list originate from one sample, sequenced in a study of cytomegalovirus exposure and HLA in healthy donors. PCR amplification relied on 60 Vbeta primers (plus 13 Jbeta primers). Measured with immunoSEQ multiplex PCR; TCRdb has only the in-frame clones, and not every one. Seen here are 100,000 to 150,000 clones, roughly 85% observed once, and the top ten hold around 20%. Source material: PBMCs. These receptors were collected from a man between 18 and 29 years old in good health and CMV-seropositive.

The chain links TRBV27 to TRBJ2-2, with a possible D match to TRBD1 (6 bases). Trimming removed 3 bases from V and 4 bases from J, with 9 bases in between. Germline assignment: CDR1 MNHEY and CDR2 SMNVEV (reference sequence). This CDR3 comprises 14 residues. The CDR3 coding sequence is TGTGCCAGCAGTTTTCTGGGGGCCACCGGGGAGCTGTTTTTT. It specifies CASSFLGATGELFF.

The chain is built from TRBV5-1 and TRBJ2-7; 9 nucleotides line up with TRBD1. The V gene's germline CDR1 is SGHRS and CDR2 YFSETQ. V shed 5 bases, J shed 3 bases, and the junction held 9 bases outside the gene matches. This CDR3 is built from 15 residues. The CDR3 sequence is CASRPDRDRVYEQYF. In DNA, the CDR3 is TGCGCCAGCAGACCCGACCGGGACAGGGTCTACGAGCAGTACTTC.

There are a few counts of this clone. The DNA for the CDR3 is TGCGCCAGCAGTCCCGGGACAGGGGGAGGTTCCTACGAGCAGTACTTC. This sequence encodes CASSPGTGGGSYEQYF. The chain is built from TRBV10-1 and TRBJ2-7; 11 nucleotides line up with TRBD1. CDR3 length equals 16 residues. The trim removed 5 bases at V and 1 base at J, leaving 7 bases unmatched. CDR1 is WNHNN and CDR2 is SYGVQD in the germline V gene (reference sequence).

CDR3 protein: CASSLWDTNSPLHF. CDR3 nucleotides: TGTGCCAGCAGCCTTTGGGACACTAATTCACCCCTCCACTTT. V usage is TRBV5-5 and J usage is TRBJ1-6, with D possibly being TRBD1 (6 bases). CDR1 is SGHKS, CDR2 YYEKEE, per germline (reference sequence). This CDR3 has 14 amino acids. V was trimmed by 4 bases and J by 6 bases, leaving 11 bases between them. The full variable domain, in which reference TRBV5-5 and TRBJ1-6 provide the parts outside the CDR3, is DAGVTQSPTHLIKTRGQQVTLRCSPISGHKSVSWYQQVLGQGPQFIFQYYEKEERGRGNFPDRFSARQFPNYSSELNVNALLLGDSALYLCASSLWDTNSPLHFGNGTRLTVT.

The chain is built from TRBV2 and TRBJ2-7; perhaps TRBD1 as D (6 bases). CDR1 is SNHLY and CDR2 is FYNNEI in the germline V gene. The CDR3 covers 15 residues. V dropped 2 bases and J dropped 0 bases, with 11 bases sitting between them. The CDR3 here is CASSEQGLTSYEQYF. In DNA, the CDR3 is TGTGCCAGCAGTGAACAGGGGCTAACCTCCTACGAGCAGTACTTC.

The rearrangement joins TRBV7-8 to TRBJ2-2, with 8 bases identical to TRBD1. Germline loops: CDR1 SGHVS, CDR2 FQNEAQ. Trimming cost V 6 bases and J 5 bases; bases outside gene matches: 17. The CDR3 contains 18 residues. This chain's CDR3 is CASRPGYGQGFPTGELFF. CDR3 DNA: TGTGCCAGCAGGCCAGGTTATGGACAGGGATTCCCTACCGGGGAGCTGTTTTTT.

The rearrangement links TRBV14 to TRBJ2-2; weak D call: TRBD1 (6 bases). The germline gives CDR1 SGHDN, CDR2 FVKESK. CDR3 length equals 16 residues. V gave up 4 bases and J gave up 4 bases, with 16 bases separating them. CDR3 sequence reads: CASSLYRDISTGELFF. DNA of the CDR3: TGTGCCAGCAGCCTATACAGGGACATCTCCACCGGGGAGCTGTTTTTT.

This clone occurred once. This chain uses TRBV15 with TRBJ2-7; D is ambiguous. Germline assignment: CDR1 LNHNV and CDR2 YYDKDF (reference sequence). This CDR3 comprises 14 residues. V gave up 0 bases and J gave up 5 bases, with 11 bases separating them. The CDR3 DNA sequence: TGTGCCACCAGCAGAGACGTAGAAGTGGACGAGCAGTACTTC. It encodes CATSRDVEVDEQYF.

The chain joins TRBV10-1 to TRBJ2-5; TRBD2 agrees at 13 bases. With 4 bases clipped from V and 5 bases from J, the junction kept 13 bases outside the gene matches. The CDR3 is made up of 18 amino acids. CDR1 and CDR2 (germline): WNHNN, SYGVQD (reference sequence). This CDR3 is CASSAARPGLAGSETQYF. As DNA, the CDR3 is TGCGCCAGCAGTGCGGCCAGACCGGGACTAGCGGGGTCGGAGACCCAGTACTTC.

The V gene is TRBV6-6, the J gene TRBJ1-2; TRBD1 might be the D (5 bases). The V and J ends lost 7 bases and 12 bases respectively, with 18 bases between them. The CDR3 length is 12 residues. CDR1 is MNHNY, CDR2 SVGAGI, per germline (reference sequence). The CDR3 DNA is TGTGCCAGCACCCCCCGGGGGGATAGCCACACCTTC. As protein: CASTPRGDSHTF.

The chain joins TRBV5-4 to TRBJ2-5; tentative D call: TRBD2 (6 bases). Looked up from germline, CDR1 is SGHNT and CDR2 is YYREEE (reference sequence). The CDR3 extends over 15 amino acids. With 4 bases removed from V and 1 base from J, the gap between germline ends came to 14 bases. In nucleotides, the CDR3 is TGTGCCAGCAGCCTGGTCCTGGGGGGCCAAGAGACCCAGTACTTC. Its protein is CASSLVLGGQETQYF.

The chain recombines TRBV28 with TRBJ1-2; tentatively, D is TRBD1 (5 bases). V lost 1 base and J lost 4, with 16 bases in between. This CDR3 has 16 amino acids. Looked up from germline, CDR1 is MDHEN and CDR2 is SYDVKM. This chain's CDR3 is CASSLSGQLISYGYTF. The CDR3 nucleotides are TGTGCCAGCAGTTTATCCGGACAACTGATTAGCTATGGCTACACCTTC.

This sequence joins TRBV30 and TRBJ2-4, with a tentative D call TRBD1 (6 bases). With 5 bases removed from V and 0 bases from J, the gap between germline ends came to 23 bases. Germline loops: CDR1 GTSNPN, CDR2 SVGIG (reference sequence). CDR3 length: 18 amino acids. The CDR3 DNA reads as TGTGCCTGGTCCGGACCAGGGACATACTTTCTAGCCAAAAACATTCAGTACTTC. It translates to CAWSGPGTYFLAKNIQYF.

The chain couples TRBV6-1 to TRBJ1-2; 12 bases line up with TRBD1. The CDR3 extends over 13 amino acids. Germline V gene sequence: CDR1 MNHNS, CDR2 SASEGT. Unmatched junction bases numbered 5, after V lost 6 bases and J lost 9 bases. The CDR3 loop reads CASSLGQGASYTF. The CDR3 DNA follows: TGTGCCAGCAGCTTGGGACAGGGGGCTAGCTACACCTTC.

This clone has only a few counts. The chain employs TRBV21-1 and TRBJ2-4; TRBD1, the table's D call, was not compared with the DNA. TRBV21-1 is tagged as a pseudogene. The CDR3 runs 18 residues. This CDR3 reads CASRLNRTVDLAKNIQYF. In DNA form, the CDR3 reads TGTGCCAGCAGGCTAAATCGAACAGTTGATTTAGCCAAAAACATTCAGTACTTC.

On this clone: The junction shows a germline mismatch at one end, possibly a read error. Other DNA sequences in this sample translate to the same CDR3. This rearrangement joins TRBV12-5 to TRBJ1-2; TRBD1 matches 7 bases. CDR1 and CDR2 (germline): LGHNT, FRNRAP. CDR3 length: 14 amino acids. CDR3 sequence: CASGLGTVNYGYTF. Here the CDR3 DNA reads TGTGCTAGTGGCTTGGGGACAGTTAACTATGGCTACACCTTC.

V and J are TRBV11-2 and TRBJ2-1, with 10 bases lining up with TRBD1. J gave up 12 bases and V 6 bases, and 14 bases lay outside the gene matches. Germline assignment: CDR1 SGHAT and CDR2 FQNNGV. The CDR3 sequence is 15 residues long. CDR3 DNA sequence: TGTGCCAGCAGGATACCGGGACAGGGGAGCGGGAGGCAGTTCTTC. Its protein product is CASRIPGQGSGRQFF. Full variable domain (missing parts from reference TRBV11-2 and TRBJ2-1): EAGVAQSPRYKIIEKRQSVAFWCNPISGHATLYWYQQILGQGPKLLIQFQNNGVVDDSQLPKDRFSAERLKGVDSTLKIQPAKLEDSAVYLCASRIPGQGSGRQFFGPGTRLTVL.

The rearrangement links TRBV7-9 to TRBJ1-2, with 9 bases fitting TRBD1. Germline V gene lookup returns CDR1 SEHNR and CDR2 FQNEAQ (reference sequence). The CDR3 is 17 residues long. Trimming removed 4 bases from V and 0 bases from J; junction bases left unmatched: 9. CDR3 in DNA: TGTGCCAGCAGCTCAACACAGGGGGCGCCTGCTAACTATGGCTACACCTTC. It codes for CASSSTQGAPANYGYTF.

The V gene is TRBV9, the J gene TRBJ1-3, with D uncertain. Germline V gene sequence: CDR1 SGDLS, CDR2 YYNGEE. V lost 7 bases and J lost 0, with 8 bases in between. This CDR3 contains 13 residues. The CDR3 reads CASFPSSGNTIYF. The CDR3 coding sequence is TGTGCCAGCTTCCCCAGCTCTGGAAACACCATATATTTT.

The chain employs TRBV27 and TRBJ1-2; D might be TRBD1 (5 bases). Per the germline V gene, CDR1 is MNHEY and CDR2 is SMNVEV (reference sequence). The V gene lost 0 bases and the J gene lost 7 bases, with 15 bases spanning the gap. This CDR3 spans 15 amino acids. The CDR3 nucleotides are TGTGCCAGCAGTTTATCCCGCAGAGGACAAGCTGGCTACACCTTC. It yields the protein CASSLSRRGQAGYTF.

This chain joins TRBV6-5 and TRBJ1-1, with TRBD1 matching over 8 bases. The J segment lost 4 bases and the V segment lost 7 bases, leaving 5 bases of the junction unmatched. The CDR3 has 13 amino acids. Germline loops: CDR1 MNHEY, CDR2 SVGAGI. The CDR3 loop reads CASKMDRATEAFF. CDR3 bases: TGTGCCAGCAAAATGGACAGGGCCACTGAAGCTTTCTTT.

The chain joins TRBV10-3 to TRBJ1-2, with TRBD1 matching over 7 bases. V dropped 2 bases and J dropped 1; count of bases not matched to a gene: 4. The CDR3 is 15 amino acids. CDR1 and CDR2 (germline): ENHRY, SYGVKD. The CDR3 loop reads CAISEGDRDNYGYTF. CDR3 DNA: TGTGCCATCAGTGAGGGGGACAGAGATAACTATGGCTACACCTTC.

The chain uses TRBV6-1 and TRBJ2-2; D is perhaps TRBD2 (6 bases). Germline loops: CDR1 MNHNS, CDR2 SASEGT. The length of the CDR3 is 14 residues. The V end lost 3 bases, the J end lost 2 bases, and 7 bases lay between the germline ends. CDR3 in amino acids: CASSEAGNTGELFF. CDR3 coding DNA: TGTGCCAGCAGTGAGGCGGGAAACACCGGGGAGCTGTTTTTT.

The CDR3 sequence: CASRRRPFVEQGIYEQYF. The DNA of the CDR3 is TGTGCCAGCAGACGGAGGCCGTTTGTGGAACAGGGCATTTACGAGCAGTACTTC. The rearrangement joins TRBV7-2 to TRBJ2-7; a possible D gene is TRBD1 (6 bases). The CDR3 is made up of 18 amino acids. Germline V CDR1 and CDR2: SGHTA, FQGNSA. V lost 6 bases and J lost 4, with 28 bases in between.

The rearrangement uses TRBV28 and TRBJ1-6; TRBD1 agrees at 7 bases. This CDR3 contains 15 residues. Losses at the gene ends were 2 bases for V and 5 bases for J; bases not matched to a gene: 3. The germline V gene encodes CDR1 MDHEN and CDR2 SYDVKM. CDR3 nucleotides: TGTGCCAGCAGTTTAACGGGACAGAATAATTCACCCCTCCACTTT. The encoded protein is CASSLTGQNNSPLHF.

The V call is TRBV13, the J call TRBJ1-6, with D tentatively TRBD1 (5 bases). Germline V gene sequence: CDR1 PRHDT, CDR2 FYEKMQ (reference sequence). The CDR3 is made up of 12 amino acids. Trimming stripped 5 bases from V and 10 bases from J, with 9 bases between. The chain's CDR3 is CASSRGASPLHF. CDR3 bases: TGTGCCAGCAGCCGTGGGGCCTCACCCCTCCACTTT.

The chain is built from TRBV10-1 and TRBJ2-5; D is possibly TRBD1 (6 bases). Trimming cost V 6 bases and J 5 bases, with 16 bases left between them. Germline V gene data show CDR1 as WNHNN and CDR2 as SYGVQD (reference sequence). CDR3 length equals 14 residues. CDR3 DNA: TGCGCCAGCAGCCAGACAGGTGCTTGGGAGACCCAGTACTTC. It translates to CASSQTGAWETQYF.

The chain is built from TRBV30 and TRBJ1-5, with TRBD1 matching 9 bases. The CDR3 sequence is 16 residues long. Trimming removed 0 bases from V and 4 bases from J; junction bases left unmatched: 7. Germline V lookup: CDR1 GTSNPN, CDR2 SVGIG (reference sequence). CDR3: CAWSVGGQGVNQPQHF. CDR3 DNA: TGTGCCTGGAGTGTCGGGGGACAGGGAGTTAATCAGCCCCAGCATTTT.